The next 29 T cell receptor beta chains were all read from a single sample in a study of T cells in localized non-small cell lung cancer. Sequencing was performed with immunoSEQ multiplex PCR; in TCRdb, only in-frame clones are kept and a portion is missing. The data contain more than 9,000 clones, over 70% of them singletons. The sample consisted of peripheral blood, taken before any cancer treatment. The receptor source for this set is a male donor aged 60 or over with stage I lung adenocarcinoma.

This sequence joins TRBV10-2 and TRBJ1-3, with D possibly being TRBD1 (6 bases). Looked up from germline, CDR1 is WSHSY and CDR2 is SAAADI. This CDR3 comprises 18 residues. Trimming took 4 bases from V and 4 from J, leaving 23 bases between them. In nucleotides, the CDR3 is TGCGCCAGCAGTGCCACTAACTTGTGGGACAAGCGAGGAAACACCATATATTTT. Protein: CASSATNLWDKRGNTIYF.

This chain uses TRBV7-9 with TRBJ2-7; 8 bases are a match to TRBD2. V was clipped by 5 bases and J by 4 bases; unmatched bases: 13. In germline, CDR1 is SEHNR, CDR2 FQNEAQ (reference sequence). The CDR3 is made up of 16 amino acids. Written as DNA, the CDR3 is TGTGCCAGCAGCCTGTCCGGCGGGGGGTCTTATTACGAGCAGTACTTC. Encoded protein: CASSLSGGGSYYEQYF.

The rearrangement links TRBV11-2 to TRBJ2-7, with 7 bases matching TRBD1. Germline CDR1 reads SGHAT; CDR2 reads FQNNGV. The V and J ends lost 0 bases and 2 bases, in that order; junction bases with no gene match: 13. The CDR3 contains 18 residues. The CDR3 bases are TGTGCCAGCAGCTTAGACCTTCCTTTAACAGGGGTCGCCTACGAGCAGTACTTC. Translating it yields CASSLDLPLTGVAYEQYF.

The rearrangement joins TRBV4-2 to TRBJ2-3; D may correspond to TRBD1 or TRBD2 (5 bases each). Germline V gene sequence: CDR1 LGHNA, CDR2 YNFKEQ. The CDR3 runs to 15 residues. The germline V and J ends were trimmed by 1 base and 2 bases, with 10 bases remaining between them. The CDR3 region is CASSQGGSSTDTQYF. The CDR3 coding sequence is TGTGCCAGCAGCCAAGGGGGGTCTTCCACAGATACGCAGTATTTT.

This chain uses TRBV4-1 with TRBJ1-4; D remains ambiguous. V lost 4 bases, J lost 2 bases, and 14 bases lay in between. This CDR3 region has 16 residues. Germline loops: CDR1 MGHRA, CDR2 YSYEKL. The CDR3 region is CASSRLLEATNEKLFF. CDR3 nucleotides: TGCGCCAGCAGCCGCCTTCTTGAGGCGACTAATGAAAAACTGTTTTTT.

This clone has just a few counts. The rearrangement uses TRBV4-2 and TRBJ2-3; D is unclear. CDR1 is LGHNA and CDR2 is YNFKEQ in the germline V gene. The V and J ends lost 0 bases and 1 base respectively, with 2 bases between them. The CDR3 totals 13 residues. CDR3 loop: CASSQDGTDTQYF. In nucleotides, the CDR3 is TGTGCCAGCAGCCAAGATGGCACAGATACGCAGTATTTT.

This chain connects TRBV6-6 to TRBJ1-2; TRBD1 aligns across 9 bases. Germline V gene data show CDR1 as MNHNY and CDR2 as SVGAGI (reference sequence). CDR3 size: 13 residues. Trimming removed 7 bases from V and 2 bases from J; junction bases left unmatched: 2. The CDR3 DNA reads TGTGCCAGCACCGGACAGGGGAACTATGGCTACACCTTC. This sequence encodes CASTGQGNYGYTF.

The gene calls are TRBV18 and TRBJ1-6; D ambiguous. The length of the CDR3 is 14 residues. The V end was cut by 3 bases, the J end by 11 bases, with 14 bases between. The germline gives CDR1 KGHSH, CDR2 LQKENI. CDR3 nucleotide sequence: TGTGCCAGCTCACCGGGCAGAGACGGTACACCCCTCCACTTT. Amino acids: CASSPGRDGTPLHF.

This chain joins TRBV7-9 and TRBJ1-5; possibly TRBD1 for D (6 bases). CDR3 length: 13 residues. CDR1 and CDR2 from the germline V gene are SEHNR and FQNEAQ (reference sequence). With 3 bases removed from V and 7 bases from J, the gap between germline ends came to 10 bases. DNA for the CDR3: TGTGCCAGCAGCTTGAACAGGGACCAGCCCCAGCATTTT. Translated: CASSLNRDQPQHF. The full variable domain, in which reference TRBV7-9 and TRBJ1-5 provide the parts outside the CDR3, is DTGVSQNPRHKITKRGQNVTFRCDPISEHNRLYWYRQTLGQGPEFLTYFQNEAQLEKSRLLSDRFSAERPKGSFSTLEIQRTEQGDSAMYLCASSLNRDQPQHFGDGTRLSIL.

This clone was recorded once. The V gene is TRBV25-1, the J gene TRBJ1-1; no firm D call. The germline gives CDR1 MGHDK, CDR2 SYGVNS. The CDR3 consists of 14 residues. Trimming left V 6 bases short and J 2 bases short, with 13 bases between. CDR3 protein: CASSGIQRNTEAFF. The CDR3 DNA reads TGTGCCAGCAGCGGTATTCAGAGAAACACTGAAGCTTTCTTT.

The chain couples TRBV10-1 to TRBJ1-1, with unresolved D. Trimming stripped 8 bases from V and 0 bases from J, with 10 bases between. CDR3 length: 13 amino acids. CDR1 is WNHNN and CDR2 is SYGVQD in the germline V gene (reference sequence). The CDR3 region is CASSAMMNTEAFF. In DNA, the CDR3 is TGCGCCAGCTCAGCGATGATGAACACTGAAGCTTTCTTT.

This clone was detected only a few times. One end of the junction varies from germline; a read error may be responsible. The chain combines TRBV20-1 with TRBJ1-1; D gene ambiguous. The CDR3 runs 11 residues. The germline gives CDR1 DFQATT, CDR2 SNEGSKA (reference sequence). In DNA, the CDR3 is TGCAGTGTTAGAAGGGTCACTGAAGCTTTCTTT. Amino acids: CSVRRVTEAFF.

The V call is TRBV7-6, the J call TRBJ1-1; D ambiguous. Germline assignment: CDR1 SGHVS and CDR2 FNYEAQ. The CDR3 is 13 amino acids. Trimming pared 3 bases from V and 1 base from J, leaving 6 bases between. The CDR3 region has the DNA TGTGCCAGCAGCTTTGGCGGGAACACTGAAGCTTTCTTT. Its translation: CASSFGGNTEAFF.

Of note for this clone: Its ends do not fully match the called genes, so a read error is possible. The J gene is TRBJ2-7, the V gene TRBV9; TRBD2 matches 7 bases. CDR3 size: 15 residues. Germline assignment: CDR1 SGDLS and CDR2 YYNGEE. The CDR3 nucleotides are TGTGCCAGCAGCCCTCCGGGGGACTACTCCCACGAGCAGTACTTC. As protein: CASSPPGDYSHEQYF.

The J gene is TRBJ1-2, the V gene TRBV4-1, with TRBD1 as a possible D gene (6 bases). The CDR3 contains 16 residues. V was cut by 4 bases and J by 2 bases, with 17 bases left in between. The germline V gene has CDR1 MGHRA and CDR2 YSYEKL. This chain's CDR3 is CASSPETGFSNYGYTF. CDR3 sequence (DNA): TGCGCCAGCAGCCCAGAAACAGGGTTTTCAAACTATGGCTACACCTTC.

The chain couples TRBV6-5 to TRBJ2-7; 10 positions agree with TRBD1. Per germline, CDR1 MNHEY and CDR2 SVGAGI. This CDR3 comprises 14 residues. Trimming at V came to 5 bases and at J to 4 bases, leaving 5 bases not matched to a gene. CDR3 amino acids: CASSPRTGGYEQYF. As DNA, the CDR3 is TGTGCCAGCAGTCCGCGGACAGGGGGTTACGAGCAGTACTTC.

The rearrangement links TRBV28 to TRBJ2-7; D may be TRBD1 (5 bases). CDR1 MDHEN and CDR2 SYDVKM come from the germline V gene. The CDR3 spans 14 residues. V was trimmed by 3 bases and J by 3 bases, leaving 12 bases between them. The CDR3: CASSFETAIYEQYF. The CDR3 coding sequence is TGTGCCAGCAGTTTCGAGACAGCGATCTACGAGCAGTACTTC. The full variable domain, in which reference TRBV28 and TRBJ2-7 provide the parts outside the CDR3, is DVKVTQSSRYLVKRTGEKVFLECVQDMDHENMFWYRQDPGLGLRLIYFSYDVKMKEKGDIPEGYSVSREKKERFSLILESASTNQTSMYLCASSFETAIYEQYFGPGTRLTVT.

In its sample, this clone was seen once. This sequence joins TRBV18 and TRBJ1-1; a weak D match, TRBD1 (6 bases). Germline loops: CDR1 KGHSH, CDR2 LQKENI. The CDR3 is 14 amino acids. The V end lost 2 bases, the J end lost 6 bases, and 13 bases lay between the germline ends. In nucleotides, the CDR3 is TGTGCCAGCTCACCAAGTAACAGGGTGGCTGAAGCTTTCTTT. Translated, it gives CASSPSNRVAEAFF.

This clone showed up just a few times. The chain uses TRBV5-4 and TRBJ1-2, with D unclear. Trimming cost V 2 bases and J 4 bases, with 12 bases left between them. This CDR3 is 14 amino acids long. The germline CDR1 and CDR2 sequences are SGHNT and YYREEE (reference sequence). CDR3 nucleotide sequence: TGTGCCAGCAGCTTCTCGGGTGTAGGCTATGGCTACACCTTC. It is translated as CASSFSGVGYGYTF.

The chain combines TRBV6-1 with TRBJ1-6, with D possibly being TRBD1 (6 bases). The CDR3 runs to 13 residues. V lost 11 bases and J lost 10, with 18 bases in between. Per germline, CDR1 MNHNS and CDR2 SASEGT. Here the CDR3 reads CAESDRRESPLHF. The DNA of the CDR3 is TGTGCCGAAAGCGACAGGAGGGAATCACCCCTCCACTTT.

The chain is built from TRBV6-6 and TRBJ1-5; D is unresolved. Trimming shortened V by 0 bases and J by 0 bases, and 3 bases separated the two germline ends. From germline, CDR1 is MNHNY and CDR2 SVGAGI (reference sequence). There are 14 residues in the CDR3. CDR3 residues: CASSYSSSNQPQHF. CDR3 DNA: TGTGCCAGCAGTTACTCTAGTAGCAATCAGCCCCAGCATTTT.

This chain joins TRBV11-2 and TRBJ1-2; no reliable D call. The CDR3 has 14 residues. Germline V gene data show CDR1 as SGHAT and CDR2 as FQNNGV. V lost 4 bases to trimming and J lost 4 bases, with 13 bases between them. CDR3 loop: CASSSAGGPYGYTF. In nucleotides, the CDR3 is TGTGCCAGCAGCTCCGCCGGAGGGCCCTATGGCTACACCTTC.

CDR3 nucleotides: TGTGCCAGCAGCCTAGGACAGGGAGGGAACACTGAAGCTTTCTTT. Protein: CASSLGQGGNTEAFF. V gene TRBV7-6 combines with J gene TRBJ1-1; TRBD1 agrees at 8 bases. The trim removed 5 bases at V and 1 base at J, leaving 6 bases unmatched. The CDR3 has 15 residues. The germline gives CDR1 SGHVS, CDR2 FNYEAQ.

The chain joins TRBV4-1 to TRBJ2-7; D is unresolved. V lost 0 bases to trimming and J lost 1 base, with 10 bases between them. This CDR3 region has 15 residues. Germline loops: CDR1 MGHRA, CDR2 YSYEKL. The CDR3 DNA reads TGCGCCAGCAGCCAAGATCCAGCTAATTCCTACGAGCAGTACTTC. Translated, it gives CASSQDPANSYEQYF.

The chain uses TRBV7-2 and TRBJ1-1, with D unclear. Trimming pared 0 bases from V and 10 bases from J, leaving 12 bases between. The length of the CDR3 is 13 residues. CDR1 is SGHTA and CDR2 is FQGNSA in the germline V gene. The chain's CDR3 is CASSLAFGRAAFF. CDR3 nucleotides: TGTGCCAGCAGCTTAGCTTTCGGGCGGGCAGCTTTCTTT.

J is TRBJ2-1 and V is TRBV11-2; TRBD1 matches at 10 bases. The germline V gene encodes CDR1 SGHAT and CDR2 FQNNGV. The CDR3 covers 15 residues. J lost 6 bases, V lost 5 bases, and 7 bases had no gene match. CDR3 DNA: TGTGCCAGCAGCCCGAGACAGGGGGCTGGCAATGAGCAGTTCTTC. This encodes CASSPRQGAGNEQFF.

The rearrangement joins TRBV29-1 to TRBJ1-5; 8 positions match TRBD1. The CDR3 is 14 residues long. The germline CDR1 and CDR2 sequences are SQVTM and ANQGSEA. Germline trimming cut 6 bases from V and 4 bases from J; bases unmatched to any gene: 8. CDR3 DNA: TGCAGCGTCTCAGGGGGCGATCGGAATCAGCCCCAGCATTTT. Protein product: CSVSGGDRNQPQHF.

This clone was observed a handful of times. This sequence joins TRBV2 and TRBJ1-6, with D possibly TRBD1 on 6 matching bases. Germline-derived CDR1 and CDR2 are SNHLY and FYNNEI. The CDR3 is 16 amino acids. Trimming left V 6 bases short and J 3 bases short, with 15 bases between. CDR3 coding DNA: TGTGCCAGCAGGCACAAGGACAGCTACTATAATTCACCCCTCCACTTT. Protein product: CASRHKDSYYNSPLHF.

The chain links TRBV7-9 to TRBJ2-1; TRBD1 might be the D (6 bases). V was cut by 5 bases and J by 7 bases, with 18 bases left in between. CDR1 is SEHNR, CDR2 FQNEAQ, per germline (reference sequence). The CDR3 is 15 residues long. CDR3 nucleotides: TGTGCCAGCAGCGCTAGGGGGATCGGCTTGAATGAGCAGTTCTTC. Its protein is CASSARGIGLNEQFF.